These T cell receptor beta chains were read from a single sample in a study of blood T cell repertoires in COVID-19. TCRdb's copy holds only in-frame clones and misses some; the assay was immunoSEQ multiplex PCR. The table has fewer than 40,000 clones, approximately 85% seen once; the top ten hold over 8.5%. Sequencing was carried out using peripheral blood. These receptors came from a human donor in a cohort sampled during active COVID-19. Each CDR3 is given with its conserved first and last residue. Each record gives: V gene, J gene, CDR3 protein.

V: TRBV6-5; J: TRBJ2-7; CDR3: CASSRTSTGEQYF
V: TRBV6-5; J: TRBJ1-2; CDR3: CASSSETGDDYGYTF
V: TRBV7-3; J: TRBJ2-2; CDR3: CASSLTQAGGTGELFF
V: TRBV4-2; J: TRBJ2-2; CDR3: CASSRELAPSTGELFF
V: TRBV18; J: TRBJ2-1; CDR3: CASSPRGGQGATWEQFF
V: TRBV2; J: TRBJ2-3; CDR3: CASSAGTASTDTQYF
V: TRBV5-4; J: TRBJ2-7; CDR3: CASSFDRGTYEQYF
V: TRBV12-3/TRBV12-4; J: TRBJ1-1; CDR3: CASGLKMNTEAFF
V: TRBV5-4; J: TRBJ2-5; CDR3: CASSFPSGGQETQYF
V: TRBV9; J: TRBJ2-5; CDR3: CASSPSGGQGETQYF
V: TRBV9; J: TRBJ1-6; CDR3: CASSVVPDNSPLHF
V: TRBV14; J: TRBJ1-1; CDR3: CASSQAQGAYGEAFF
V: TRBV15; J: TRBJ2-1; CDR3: CATSGPPGTGNEQFF
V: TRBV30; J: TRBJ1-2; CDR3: CAWSVGRDWHGYTF
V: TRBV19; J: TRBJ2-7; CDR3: CASSPPGHPSFYEQYF
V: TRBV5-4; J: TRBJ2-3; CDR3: CASSLGGKTDTQYF
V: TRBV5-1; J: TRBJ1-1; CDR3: CASSLEGREQDTEAFF
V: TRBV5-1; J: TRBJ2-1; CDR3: CASSLTGQGHEQFF
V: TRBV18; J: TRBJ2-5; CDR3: CASSPGGQETQYF
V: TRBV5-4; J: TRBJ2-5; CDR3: CASSQAELRGGETQYF
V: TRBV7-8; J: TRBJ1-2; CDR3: CASSLAMQSSGYTF
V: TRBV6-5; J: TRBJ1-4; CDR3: CASSYSREGEKLFF
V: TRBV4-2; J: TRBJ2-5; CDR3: CASSQDRTGGQETQYF
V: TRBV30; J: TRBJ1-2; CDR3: CAWTAGGGTVYGYTF
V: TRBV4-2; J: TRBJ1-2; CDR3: CASSPYEGGTASNLYGYTF
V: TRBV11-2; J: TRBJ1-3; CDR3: CASSSYTAWGREGNTIYF
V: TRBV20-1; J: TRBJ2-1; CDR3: CSASPGKEDEQFF
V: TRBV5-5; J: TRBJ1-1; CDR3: CASSLQGPTPEAFF
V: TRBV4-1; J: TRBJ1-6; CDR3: CASSLGTGQDSPLHF
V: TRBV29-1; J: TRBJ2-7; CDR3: CSVRFDYEQYF
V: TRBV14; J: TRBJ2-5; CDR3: CASSQQGSQTQYF
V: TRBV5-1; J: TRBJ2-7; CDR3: CASSPSGSSYEQYF
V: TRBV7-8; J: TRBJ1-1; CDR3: CASSLGVRGNTEAFF
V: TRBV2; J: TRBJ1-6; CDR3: CASTARGNSPLHF
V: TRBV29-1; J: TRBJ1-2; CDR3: CSGADREENGYTF
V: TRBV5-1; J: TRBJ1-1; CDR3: CASSWRGTEAFF
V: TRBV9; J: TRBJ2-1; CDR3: CASSKDSGFYNEQFF
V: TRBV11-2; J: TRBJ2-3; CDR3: CASSLDLGRSQYF
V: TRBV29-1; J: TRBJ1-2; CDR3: CSVVGTGSNGYTF
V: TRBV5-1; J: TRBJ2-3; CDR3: CASSLILAGGFTTDTQYF
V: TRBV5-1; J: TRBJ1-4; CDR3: CASSKGQSNEKLFF
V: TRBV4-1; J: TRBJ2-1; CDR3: CASSQGLSGTSGSLKQYEQFF
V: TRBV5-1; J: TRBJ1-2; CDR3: CASSEGTGSQSGYTF
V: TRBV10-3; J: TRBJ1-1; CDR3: CAISESSAGTEAFF
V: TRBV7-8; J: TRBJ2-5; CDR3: CASSSPGQGGETQYF
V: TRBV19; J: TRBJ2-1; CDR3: CASSTLATYNEQFF
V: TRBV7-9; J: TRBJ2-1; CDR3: CASSSVLGSEQFF
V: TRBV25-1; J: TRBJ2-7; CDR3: CASSGGQLPMDEQYF
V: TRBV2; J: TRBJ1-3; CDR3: CASSEYGQPSGNTIYF
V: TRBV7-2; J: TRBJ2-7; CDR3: CASSWDSSSEQYF
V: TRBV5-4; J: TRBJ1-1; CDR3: CASSRSRDRVNTEAFF
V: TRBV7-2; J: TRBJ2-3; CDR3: CASSLDRAADTQYF
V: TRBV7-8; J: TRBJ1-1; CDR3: CASSYLRDTEAFF
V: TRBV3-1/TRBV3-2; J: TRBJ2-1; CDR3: CASSLLGSGGVNEQFF
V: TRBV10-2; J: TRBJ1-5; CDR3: CASSDRQGNQPQHF